These 18 T cell receptor beta chains originate from one sample sequenced in a study of T-cell memory formation after mild COVID-19. TCRdb reanalysed the 5' RACE reads using MiXCR and keeps one entry per CDR3 protein. The profile shows about 410,000 distinct CDR3 sequences, 23% of them singletons. The sequenced sample consisted of PBMCs or a T cell subset sorted from them (not recorded which). The receptors originated from an adult woman who had mild COVID-19 (a few samples of this study predate the infection). Cell type and time point are not known.

The chain combines TRBV5-1 with TRBJ2-1, with 11 bases fitting TRBD2. This CDR3 comprises 15 residues. After removal of 5 bases from V and 9 bases from J, the junction contained 10 bases not matched to a gene. Germline CDR1 reads SGHRS; CDR2 reads YFSETQ. The CDR3 here is CASRPQTSGTGEQFF. CDR3 bases: TGCGCCAGCAGACCTCAGACTAGCGGGACGGGTGAGCAGTTCTTC.

The genes are TRBV4-1 and TRBJ1-5; TRBD1 is a possible D gene (5 bases). Germline V gene data show CDR1 as MGHRA and CDR2 as YSYEKL. Trimming took off 8 bases at V and 8 bases at J, with 22 bases between the two ends. The CDR3 loop spans 15 amino acids. The CDR3 region has the DNA TGCGCCAGCCAGCCAAGATGGGGCCGGGGGGAGCCCCAGCATTTT. Translation gives CASQPRWGRGEPQHF.

The chain employs TRBV5-1 and TRBJ2-2; 12 bases fit TRBD1. This CDR3 is 18 amino acids long. Germline lookup yields CDR1 SGHRS and CDR2 YFSETQ. The V segment lost 3 bases and the J segment 0 bases; nucleotides outside the gene matches: 6. Written as DNA, the CDR3 is TGCGCCAGCAGCTCCGGGACAGGGGGCTCCGCGAACACCGGGGAGCTGTTTTTT. Translated, it gives CASSSGTGGSANTGELFF. Together with reference TRBV5-1 and TRBJ2-2, the CDR3 gives the full variable domain: KAGVTQTPRYLIKTRGQQVTLSCSPISGHRSVSWYQQTPGQGLQFLFEYFSETQRNKGNFPGRFSGRQFSNSRSEMNVSTLELGDSALYLCASSSGTGGSANTGELFFGEGSRLTVL.

This clonotype was detected only a few times. The rearrangement uses TRBV5-6 and TRBJ2-3, with 7 bases fitting TRBD2. Trimming removed 6 bases from V and 0 bases from J; junction bases left unmatched: 7. Germline V gene lookup returns CDR1 SGHDT and CDR2 YYEEEE. The CDR3 spans 15 residues. The CDR3 spells CASTRGGTSTDTQYF. The CDR3 coding sequence is TGTGCCAGCACCCGCGGGGGAACTAGCACAGATACGCAGTATTTT.

The V gene is TRBV7-8, the J gene TRBJ1-1; TRBD1 matches at 9 bases. This CDR3 spans 14 amino acids. In germline, CDR1 is SGHVS, CDR2 FQNEAQ. J gave up 6 bases and V 4 bases, and 6 bases lay outside the gene matches. The CDR3 sequence is CASSSDRGTAEAFF. The CDR3 region has the DNA TGTGCCAGCAGCTCCGACAGGGGGACAGCTGAAGCTTTCTTT.

Here the CDR3 reads CASRNGLAGGPHEQYF. The CDR3 DNA reads as TGTGCCAGCAGAAATGGACTAGCGGGAGGGCCCCACGAGCAGTACTTC. J is TRBJ2-7 and V is TRBV6-2 or TRBV6-3; 15 bases align to TRBD2. CDR1 MNHEY and CDR2 SVGEGT come from the germline V gene. CDR3 length: 16 residues. V trimming: 6 bases; J trimming: 5 bases; junction bases outside the gene matches: 8.

The chain combines TRBV27 with TRBJ2-3, with D perhaps matching TRBD1 (5 bases). Between the trimmed V and J ends, which lost 2 bases and 6 bases, there was a span of 12 bases. The germline gives CDR1 MNHEY, CDR2 SMNVEV (reference sequence). CDR3 length: 14 residues. This CDR3 is CASSLGRKGDTQYF. In DNA form, the CDR3 reads TGTGCCAGCAGTTTAGGGCGTAAGGGGGATACGCAGTATTTT.

In this sample, this clonotype turned up a few times. V and J are TRBV27 and TRBJ2-5; 13 nucleotides match TRBD2. The CDR3 sequence is 15 residues long. Germline V CDR1 and CDR2: MNHEY, SMNVEV (reference sequence). V gave up 5 bases and J gave up 1 base; unmatched junction bases: 1. The CDR3 loop is CASSGLAGVQETQYF. The CDR3 nucleotides are TGTGCCAGCAGTGGACTAGCGGGAGTCCAAGAGACCCAGTACTTC.

This clonotype was counted between two and nine times. This chain uses TRBV7-2 with TRBJ2-1, with TRBD2 identical over 8 bases. Germline V lookup: CDR1 SGHTA, CDR2 FQGNSA. The CDR3 has 14 residues. The junction had 7 bases not matched to a gene; V was cut back by 8 bases and J by 4 bases. The CDR3 nucleotides are TGTGCCAGCGTACGGGAGGGCTCATACAATGAGCAGTTCTTC. Encoded protein: CASVREGSYNEQFF.

The chain links TRBV7-6 to TRBJ1-2; D not resolved. This CDR3 contains 17 residues. Trimming stripped 2 bases from V and 0 bases from J, with 16 bases between. Germline V lookup: CDR1 SGHVS, CDR2 FNYEAQ. The CDR3 region has the DNA TGTGCCAGCAGCTTACTCAGTCGTCGGGATACTAACTATGGCTACACCTTC. Protein: CASSLLSRRDTNYGYTF.

The V and J genes are TRBV15 and TRBJ1-1; maybe TRBD1 (5 bases). Trimming pared 8 bases from V and 1 base from J, leaving 11 bases between. Germline lookup yields CDR1 LNHNV and CDR2 YYDKDF (reference sequence). This CDR3 has 13 residues. The CDR3 spells CATGGDPNTEAFF. For the CDR3, the DNA is TGTGCCACCGGAGGGGATCCGAACACTGAAGCTTTCTTT. The whole variable domain, remainder taken from reference TRBV15 and TRBJ1-1, is DAMVIQNPRYQVTQFGKPVTLSCSQTLNHNVMYWYQQKSSQAPKLLFHYYDKDFNNEADTPDNFQSRRPNTSFCFLDIRSPGLGDTAMYLCATGGDPNTEAFFGQGTRLTVV.

This clonotype was recorded many times. The chain carries TRBV2 and TRBJ2-3, with D tentatively TRBD1 (6 bases). CDR3 length: 15 residues. V lost 6 bases and J lost 1, with 14 bases in between. Germline V gives CDR1 SNHLY, CDR2 FYNNEI. In DNA, the CDR3 is TGTGCCAGCAGCAAACGGACAGCCGGCACAGATACGCAGTATTTT. Translated: CASSKRTAGTDTQYF.

The chain recombines TRBV7-6 with TRBJ2-1; possible D gene TRBD2, 5 bases. V dropped 5 bases and J dropped 6 bases, with 14 bases sitting between them. Per germline, CDR1 SGHVS and CDR2 FNYEAQ. CDR3 length: 14 amino acids. CDR3 in amino acids: CASSLGVGGNEQFF. DNA for the CDR3: TGTGCCAGCAGCCTAGGTGTTGGAGGCAATGAGCAGTTCTTC.

A few counts support this clonotype. The chain couples TRBV29-1 to TRBJ2-1; tentatively, D is TRBD1 (6 bases). The length of the CDR3 is 11 residues. CDR1 is SQVTM and CDR2 is ANQGSEA in the germline V gene. Trimming shortened V by 4 bases and J by 15 bases, and 16 bases separated the two germline ends. The CDR3 is CSVGRQAVRFF. CDR3 nucleotide sequence: TGCAGCGTTGGCCGACAGGCGGTAAGGTTCTTC.

This rearrangement joins TRBV6-5 to TRBJ2-7; D may match TRBD1 or TRBD2 (5 bases each). Looked up from germline, CDR1 is MNHEY and CDR2 is SVGAGI. CDR3 size: 17 residues. V was cut by 0 bases and J by 4 bases, with 19 bases left in between. The CDR3 reads CASSYSGPWRQGYEQYF. CDR3 bases: TGTGCCAGCAGTTACTCTGGACCTTGGAGGCAGGGTTACGAGCAGTACTTC.

This clonotype appeared a few times. Here the CDR3 DNA reads TGTGCCACCAGCAGAGATCCGGAGGGGGCCCAGCATTTT. Translating it yields CATSRDPEGAQHF. The rearrangement uses TRBV15 and TRBJ1-5; a weak D match, TRBD1 (6 bases). In germline, CDR1 is LNHNV, CDR2 YYDKDF (reference sequence). The CDR3 is made up of 13 amino acids. V lost 0 bases and J lost 11, with 11 bases in between.

The rearrangement links TRBV19 to TRBJ2-7; TRBD2 matches 11 bases. The CDR3 has 14 residues. CDR1 and CDR2 from the germline V gene are LNHDA and SQIVND (reference sequence). With V trimmed by 9 bases and J by 0 bases, 4 bases remained unmatched. This chain's CDR3 is CASKTSGTSYEQYF. The CDR3 bases are TGTGCCAGCAAGACTAGCGGGACCTCCTACGAGCAGTACTTC. Full variable domain (remainder filled in from reference TRBV19 and TRBJ2-7): DGGITQSPKYLFRKEGQNVTLSCEQNLNHDAMYWYRQDPGQGLRLIYYSQIVNDFQKGDIAEGYSVSREKKESFPLTVTSAQKNPTAFYLCASKTSGTSYEQYFGPGTRLTVT.

In this sample, this clonotype turned up a few times. V usage is TRBV2 and J usage is TRBJ2-2; tentatively, D is TRBD1 or TRBD2 (7 bases each). The CDR3 has 14 amino acids. CDR1 and CDR2 from the germline V gene are SNHLY and FYNNEI. Trimming took off 10 bases at V and 4 bases at J, with 16 bases between the two ends. CDR3 loop: CATREGASTGELFF. The DNA of the CDR3 is TGTGCCACGAGGGAGGGGGCGAGCACCGGGGAGCTGTTTTTT.